Shown below are 12 T cell receptor beta chains from a single sample sequenced in a study of identical twins. TCRdb called the 5' RACE reads again in MiXCR, with one record for every CDR3 protein. The repertoire holds roughly 1.6 million distinct CDR3 sequences, roughly 35% seen once, with less than 0.35% in the top ten. The sequencing sample was made of cord blood. These receptors were collected from a newborn girl in good health.

The chain links TRBV19 to TRBJ2-7; 9 nucleotides agree with TRBD1. Unmatched junction bases numbered 8, after V lost 6 bases and J lost 2 bases. Germline V gene sequence: CDR1 LNHDA, CDR2 SQIVND (reference sequence). The CDR3 contains 15 residues. The CDR3 nucleotides are TGTGCCAGTAGAGAGCGGCGACAGGGGGCCTACGAGCAGTACTTC. Protein sequence: CASRERRQGAYEQYF. Together with reference TRBV19 and TRBJ2-7, the CDR3 gives the full variable domain: DGGITQSPKYLFRKEGQNVTLSCEQNLNHDAMYWYRQDPGQGLRLIYYSQIVNDFQKGDIAEGYSVSREKKESFPLTVTSAQKNPTAFYLCASRERRQGAYEQYFGPGTRLTVT.

The rearrangement joins TRBV5-1 to TRBJ1-4, with D unresolved. The CDR3 contains 15 residues. The germline V and J ends were trimmed by 7 bases and 0 bases, with 13 bases remaining between them. CDR1 and CDR2 (germline): SGHRS, YFSETQ. Written as DNA, the CDR3 is TGCGCCAGCTCCCCCGGGTCAGCAACTAATGAAAAACTGTTTTTT. Protein sequence: CASSPGSATNEKLFF.

This clonotype was found a few times. This chain uses TRBV28 with TRBJ2-4; 7 bases agree with TRBD1. J gave up 2 bases and V 3 bases, and 7 bases lay outside the gene matches. CDR3 length: 16 residues. Germline values: CDR1 MDHEN, CDR2 SYDVKM. CDR3 sequence reads: CASSFPYRGTKNIQYF. The CDR3 bases are TGTGCCAGCAGTTTTCCTTACAGGGGTACCAAAAACATTCAGTACTTC.

The chain has TRBV4-1 and TRBJ2-4; possible D gene TRBD2, 6 bases. The better agreement between TRBJ2-7 and the DNA end casts doubt on the J call. The CDR3 covers 15 residues. CDR1 and CDR2 from the germline V gene are MGHRA and YSYEKL. The CDR3 spells CASSLSPGLLYEQYF. The CDR3 DNA follows: TGCGCCAGCAGCCTAAGTCCGGGACTTCTCTACGAGCAGTACTTC.

This clonotype was detected a few times. This chain joins TRBV20-1 and TRBJ2-7, with D perhaps TRBD2 (6 bases). Germline lookup yields CDR1 DFQATT and CDR2 SNEGSKA (reference sequence). Trimming took off 1 base at V and 2 bases at J, with 9 bases between the two ends. This CDR3 is 13 amino acids long. CDR3 in DNA: TGCAGTGCTAGAGCGGGGGACCCCTACGAGCAGTACTTC. This codes for CSARAGDPYEQYF.

This clonotype was observed a handful of times. As DNA, the CDR3 is TGCAGTGCTAGAGGGGGCCCAATCGTAAACAATGAGCAGTTCTTC. This sequence encodes CSARGGPIVNNEQFF. The V and J genes are TRBV20-1 and TRBJ2-1; perhaps TRBD1 as D (5 bases). The CDR3 consists of 15 residues. Trimming removed 1 base at V and 5 bases at J, with 15 bases between. Germline V CDR1 and CDR2: DFQATT, SNEGSKA (reference sequence).

The chain uses TRBV20-1 and TRBJ1-4; a weak D match, TRBD1 (5 bases). Looked up from germline, CDR1 is DFQATT and CDR2 is SNEGSKA (reference sequence). This CDR3 is 16 amino acids long. V lost 2 bases, J lost 0 bases, and 13 bases lay in between. CDR3 DNA sequence: TGCAGTGCTAGACCAGGGTCGAAGGCAACTAATGAAAAACTGTTTTTT. Translating it yields CSARPGSKATNEKLFF.

The chain recombines TRBV20-1 with TRBJ2-7; TRBD1 agrees at 9 bases. V lost 3 bases, J lost 7 bases, and 7 bases stayed unmatched. CDR1 DFQATT and CDR2 SNEGSKA come from the germline V gene (reference sequence). The CDR3 spans 13 residues. The CDR3 loop reads CSARGQGRGEQYF. In DNA, the CDR3 is TGCAGTGCTAGGGGACAGGGACGGGGTGAGCAGTACTTC.

This clonotype was recorded a few times. The CDR3 DNA reads as TGCAGTGCTAGCCGCGGGACTAGCGGGTCAAATGAGCAGTTCTTC. Translated: CSASRGTSGSNEQFF. The rearrangement links TRBV20-1 to TRBJ2-1; 12 bases are shared with TRBD2. This CDR3 has 15 residues. The V gene's germline CDR1 is DFQATT and CDR2 SNEGSKA (reference sequence). V shed 3 bases, J shed 7 bases, and the junction held 7 bases outside the gene matches.

The chain has TRBV28 and TRBJ1-5; D unclear. V gave up 6 bases and J gave up 9 bases, with 15 bases separating them. This CDR3 has 13 amino acids. Looked up from germline, CDR1 is MDHEN and CDR2 is SYDVKM. CDR3 coding DNA: TGTGCCAGCAGAGACCGGGCCCGGTGGCCCCAGCATTTT. Protein product: CASRDRARWPQHF.

This clonotype was counted between two and nine times. The genes are TRBV5-1 and TRBJ2-3; 10 bases line up with TRBD2. This CDR3 contains 17 residues. Trimming cost V 4 bases and J 3 bases; bases outside gene matches: 11. The germline CDR1 and CDR2 sequences are SGHRS and YFSETQ. Written as DNA, the CDR3 is TGCGCCAGCAGCCCCGCTCAAACTAGCGGGGATACAGATACGCAGTATTTT. This codes for CASSPAQTSGDTDTQYF.

The rearrangement links TRBV29-1 to TRBJ1-2, with a tentative D call TRBD1 (5 bases). The V and J ends lost 3 bases and 1 base respectively, with 15 bases between them. The CDR3 runs 15 residues. Germline V gene data show CDR1 as SQVTM and CDR2 as ANQGSEA. The CDR3: CSVEIRSGHNYGYTF. As DNA, the CDR3 is TGCAGCGTTGAGATTCGCTCAGGGCATAACTATGGCTACACCTTC. The full variable domain, in which reference TRBV29-1 and TRBJ1-2 provide the parts outside the CDR3, is SAVISQKPSRDICQRGTSLTIQCQVDSQVTMMFWYRQQPGQSLTLIATANQGSEATYESGFVIDKFPISRPNLTFSTLTVSNMSPEDSSIYLCSVEIRSGHNYGYTFGSGTRLTVV.